This entry lists 6 T cell receptor beta chains sequenced from one sample in a study of beta chain features in type 1 diabetes. Findings and limits, study-wide: The study found moderately but significantly shorter TCRB CDR3s in all four CD4+ subsets of Type 1 diabetes patients.

What was sequenced were expressed TCRB transcripts, since all of the isolated RNA had been reverse transcribed. Data came from immunoSEQ multiplex PCR; TCRdb stores just in-frame clones and leaves some out. The sample includes tens of thousands of clones, around 49% seen only once; the top ten take 0.55% to 0.8%. Which antigens these TCRs recognize remains unknown. Sequencing used central memory CD4+ T cells from blood. The receptors were gathered from a man aged 25 to 40 with type 1 diabetes.

This sequence joins TRBV6-1 and TRBJ2-1, with D possibly matching TRBD1 (5 bases). V was shortened by 6 bases and J by 8 bases, with 8 bases between the two germline ends. There are 11 residues in the CDR3. From germline, CDR1 is MNHNS and CDR2 SASEGT. The CDR3 loop reads CASRRQYEQFF. The CDR3 DNA reads as TGTGCCAGCAGAAGACAGTATGAGCAGTTCTTC.

Here the CDR3 reads CASRENSNTGELFF. The CDR3 coding sequence is TGTGCCAGCAGGGAAAACTCGAACACCGGGGAGCTGTTTTTT. The chain joins TRBV2 to TRBJ2-2; D unresolved. The CDR3 length is 14 residues. Germline CDR1 and CDR2: SNHLY and FYNNEI. The V end lost 6 bases, the J end lost 0 bases, and 8 bases lay between the germline ends.

This clone was counted only a few times. The V call is TRBV7-8, the J call TRBJ2-3; D possibly corresponds to TRBD2 (5 bases). The germline V and J ends were trimmed by 5 bases and 6 bases, with 15 bases remaining between them. CDR1 is SGHVS and CDR2 is FQNEAQ in the germline V gene. This CDR3 has 14 amino acids. Here the CDR3 reads CASSPLEGLDTQYF. CDR3 DNA: TGTGCCAGCAGCCCCCTTGAGGGTTTGGATACGCAGTATTTT.

The V call is TRBV27, the J call TRBJ2-3, with D possibly matching TRBD2 (5 bases). The V end lost 6 bases, the J end lost 4 bases, and 8 bases lay between the germline ends. CDR1 is MNHEY and CDR2 is SMNVEV in the germline V gene (reference sequence). The CDR3 is made up of 12 amino acids. The CDR3 loop is CASSGVADTQYF. The DNA for the CDR3 is TGTGCCAGCAGCGGGGTCGCAGATACGCAGTATTTT.

This clone has a handful of counts. This chain connects TRBV13 to TRBJ2-3; D remains unclear. CDR1 is PRHDT and CDR2 is FYEKMQ in the germline V gene (reference sequence). V lost 7 bases and J lost 2, with 13 bases in between. The CDR3 contains 14 residues. CDR3 amino acids: CASKSKSFTDTQYF. The CDR3 DNA is TGTGCCAGCAAAAGCAAGTCCTTCACAGATACGCAGTATTTT.

The chain joins TRBV9 to TRBJ1-1; D unresolved. The germline CDR1 and CDR2 sequences are SGDLS and YYNGEE. The CDR3 extends over 12 amino acids. V dropped 0 bases and J dropped 10 bases, with 10 bases sitting between them. CDR3 loop: CASSVGSGPAFF. The CDR3 DNA reads as TGTGCCAGCAGCGTAGGATCAGGTCCAGCTTTCTTT.